The TCR beta chain described here comes from a study of response to subunit inactivated influenza vaccine. TCRdb processed the RT-PCR reads anew with MiXCR; each CDR3 protein has one entry. Counted here are about 650,000 distinct CDR3 sequences, around 16% occurring once; the ten biggest clones make up roughly 10%. This clonotype was counted at least ten times. The sequencing used PBMCs from blood, collected 11 to 12 days after vaccination. The sequence was obtained from a man aged 50 to 59 who received an inactivated influenza vaccine.

The CDR3 sequence is CASSLTTGSGNTIYF. CDR3 in DNA: TGTGCCAGCAGCTTAACGACAGGGTCTGGAAACACCATATATTTT. This sequence joins TRBV7-9 and TRBJ1-3, with TRBD1 matching 7 bases. V lost 2 bases to trimming and J lost 1 base; unmatched junction nucleotides: 2. Germline CDR1 is SEHNR and CDR2 is FQNEAQ (reference sequence). The CDR3 has 15 residues. Full variable domain (remainder filled in from reference TRBV7-9 and TRBJ1-3): DTGVSQNPRHKITKRGQNVTFRCDPISEHNRLYWYRQTLGQGPEFLTYFQNEAQLEKSRLLSDRFSAERPKGSFSTLEIQRTEQGDSAMYLCASSLTTGSGNTIYFGEGSWLTVV.